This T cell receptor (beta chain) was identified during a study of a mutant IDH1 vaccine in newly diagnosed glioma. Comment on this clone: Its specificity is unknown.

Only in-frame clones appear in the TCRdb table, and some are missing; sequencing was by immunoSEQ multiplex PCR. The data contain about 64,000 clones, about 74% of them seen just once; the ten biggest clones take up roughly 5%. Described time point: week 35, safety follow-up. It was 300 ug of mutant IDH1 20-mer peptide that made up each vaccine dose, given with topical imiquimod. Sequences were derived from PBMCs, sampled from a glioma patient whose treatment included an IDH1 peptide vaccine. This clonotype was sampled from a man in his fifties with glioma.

The CDR3 sequence is CASSLPAANEQFF. The CDR3 bases are TGTGCCAGCAGCTTGCCAGCTGCAAATGAGCAGTTCTTC. The chain uses TRBV7-9 and TRBJ2-1, with no clear D. V lost 3 bases, J lost 7 bases, and 10 bases lay in between. The CDR3 length is 13 residues. The germline gives CDR1 SEHNR, CDR2 FQNEAQ (reference sequence).